A single sample gave rise to the 18 T cell receptor beta chains below, sequenced in a study of blood T cell repertoires in COVID-19. Repertoires were generated with immunoSEQ multiplex PCR, while TCRdb's copy carries only in-frame clones and drops some. Here the sample spans fewer than 40,000 clones, more than 75% being singletons. Material for sequencing was peripheral blood. These receptors all come from an elderly man with acute or convalescent COVID-19.

This chain joins TRBV28 and TRBJ2-7; possible D gene TRBD1, 5 bases. The germline V gene encodes CDR1 MDHEN and CDR2 SYDVKM. There are 11 residues in the CDR3. The V and J ends lost 4 bases and 7 bases respectively, with 8 bases between them. The CDR3 DNA reads as TGTGCCAGCAGTTCAGGGTGGGAGCAGTACTTC. Protein sequence: CASSSGWEQYF.

V usage is TRBV5-4 and J usage is TRBJ2-7, with TRBD2 matching over 7 bases. Germline V gene lookup returns CDR1 SGHNT and CDR2 YYREEE (reference sequence). The CDR3 covers 15 residues. V shed 5 bases and J 0 bases; nucleotides not matched to a gene: 8. In nucleotides, the CDR3 is TGTGCCAGCAGGTTCGGTGGGGGGGACTCCTACGAGCAGTACTTC. This codes for CASRFGGGDSYEQYF. Combining the CDR3 with reference TRBV5-4 and TRBJ2-7 gives the whole variable domain ETGVTQSPTHLIKTRGQQVTLRCSSQSGHNTVSWYQQALGQGPQFIFQYYREEENGRGNFPPRFSGLQFPNYSSELNVNALELDDSALYLCASRFGGGDSYEQYFGPGTRLTVT.

This chain connects TRBV9 to TRBJ1-3; TRBD1 might be the D (6 bases). This CDR3 region has 15 residues. V gave up 0 bases and J gave up 2 bases, with 9 bases separating them. Germline V gene sequence: CDR1 SGDLS, CDR2 YYNGEE. This CDR3 reads CASSVVAGAGNTIYF. CDR3 nucleotide sequence: TGTGCCAGCAGCGTAGTGGCAGGGGCTGGAAACACCATATATTTT.

The chain has TRBV3-1 (or the pseudogene TRBV3-2) and TRBJ1-3; the match to TRBD1 covers 7 bases. The V gene end was trimmed by 3 bases and the J gene end by 7 bases; junction bases not matched to a gene: 9. The germline V gene encodes CDR1 LGHDT and CDR2 YNNKEL (reference sequence). CDR3 length: 15 residues. The CDR3 bases are TGTGCCAGCAGCCACTTAAGGACAGGTGGCAACACCATATATTTT. This gives the protein CASSHLRTGGNTIYF.

The rearrangement links TRBV24-1 to TRBJ2-7, with 12 bases identical to TRBD2. J was trimmed by 3 bases and V by 8 bases; bases with no gene match: 4. CDR3 size: 14 residues. Germline lookup yields CDR1 KGHDR and CDR2 SFDVKD. The CDR3 coding sequence is TGTGCCACCAACCGACTAGCGGGAGACTACGAGCAGTACTTC. Translation: CATNRLAGDYEQYF.

This chain links TRBV7-6 with TRBJ2-1; the match to TRBD2 covers 7 bases. Per germline, CDR1 SGHVS and CDR2 FNYEAQ. Trimming removed 1 base from V and 5 bases from J; junction bases left unmatched: 5. CDR3 size: 15 residues. The CDR3 DNA follows: TGTGCCAGCAGCTTAGTCCCTAGCGGAGACAATGAGCAGTTCTTC. It specifies CASSLVPSGDNEQFF.

The genes are TRBV5-6 and TRBJ2-7; 8 bases map to TRBD1. CDR3 length: 14 amino acids. Germline V lookup: CDR1 SGHDT, CDR2 YYEEEE. The V and J ends lost 2 bases and 2 bases, in that order; junction bases with no gene match: 3. The CDR3 DNA is TGTGCCAGCAGCTTTTGGGACAGGACCTACGAGCAGTACTTC. Amino acid sequence: CASSFWDRTYEQYF.

This chain connects TRBV5-4 to TRBJ2-1, with 7 bases matching TRBD1. The germline CDR1 and CDR2 sequences are SGHNT and YYREEE (reference sequence). The length of the CDR3 is 17 residues. V gave up 4 bases and J gave up 0 bases; unmatched junction bases: 10. The CDR3 sequence: CASSRDLGQPSYNEQFF. CDR3 nucleotides: TGTGCCAGCAGCCGTGATTTGGGACAGCCCTCCTACAATGAGCAGTTCTTC.

This clone was counted many times. The CDR3 loop reads CATKQGNQPQHF. CDR3 nucleotides: TGTGCCACAAAACAGGGCAATCAGCCCCAGCATTTT. The V call is TRBV19, the J call TRBJ1-5; the D gene is possibly TRBD1 (5 bases). Per germline, CDR1 LNHDA and CDR2 SQIVND (reference sequence). Trimming took 10 bases from V and 2 from J, leaving 9 bases between them. The CDR3 totals 12 residues.

The V call is TRBV30, the J call TRBJ1-6; the match to TRBD1 covers 8 bases. The CDR3 totals 13 residues. CDR1 is GTSNPN and CDR2 is SVGIG in the germline V gene (reference sequence). With V trimmed by 4 bases and J by 8 bases, 4 bases remained unmatched. CDR3 residues: CAWTDRVDSPLHF. The CDR3 nucleotides are TGTGCCTGGACGGACAGGGTTGATTCACCCCTCCACTTT.

The chain joins TRBV14 to TRBJ1-1; no reliable D call. Germline V gives CDR1 SGHDN, CDR2 FVKESK. Trimming left V 4 bases short and J 4 bases short, with 10 bases between. This CDR3 region has 13 residues. The DNA of the CDR3 is TGTGCCAGCAGCCCCAGGTTGGGCACTGAAGCTTTCTTT. It codes for CASSPRLGTEAFF.

This chain connects TRBV29-1 to TRBJ1-1; unclear D gene. The CDR3 is made up of 12 amino acids. Trimming cost V 2 bases and J 7 bases, with 11 bases left between them. Germline-derived CDR1 and CDR2 are SQVTM and ANQGSEA. The CDR3 loop reads CSVELSGSEAFF. The CDR3, as DNA: TGCAGCGTTGAATTAAGTGGGAGTGAAGCTTTCTTT. Full variable domain (missing parts from reference TRBV29-1 and TRBJ1-1): SAVISQKPSRDICQRGTSLTIQCQVDSQVTMMFWYRQQPGQSLTLIATANQGSEATYESGFVIDKFPISRPNLTFSTLTVSNMSPEDSSIYLCSVELSGSEAFFGQGTRLTVV.

The chain recombines TRBV5-6 with TRBJ1-6; maybe TRBD1 (5 bases). Germline values: CDR1 SGHDT, CDR2 YYEEEE. This CDR3 spans 17 amino acids. V lost 5 bases and J 8 bases, leaving 23 bases between the germline ends. The CDR3 region is CASSQGGGLGGHSPLHF. Here the CDR3 DNA reads TGTGCCAGCAGTCAGGGCGGTGGTCTGGGAGGGCATTCACCCCTCCACTTT.

The chain employs TRBV3-1 (or the pseudogene TRBV3-2) and TRBJ1-1; 8 bases line up with TRBD1. Germline V gene sequence: CDR1 LGHDT, CDR2 YNNKEL (reference sequence). Unmatched junction bases numbered 4, after V lost 0 bases and J lost 7 bases. The CDR3 is 14 amino acids. The CDR3 DNA reads as TGTGCCAGCAGCCAAGAACCAGGGGGCGTTGAAGCTTTCTTT. Protein: CASSQEPGGVEAFF.

This clone appeared a few times. J is TRBJ1-6 and V is TRBV20-1; D remains ambiguous. The CDR3 totals 11 residues. V was cut by 6 bases and J by 10 bases, with 10 bases left in between. Germline CDR1 DFQATT, CDR2 SNEGSKA (reference sequence). In DNA, the CDR3 is TGCAGTGCGCCACAGCTCTCACCCCTCCACTTT. As protein: CSAPQLSPLHF.

J is TRBJ1-2 and V is TRBV18; TRBD1 matches at 7 bases. The CDR3 has 15 residues. CDR1 is KGHSH and CDR2 is LQKENI in the germline V gene. Trimming removed 4 bases from V and 4 bases from J; junction bases left unmatched: 9. CDR3 coding DNA: TGTGCCAGCTCACTTTCAGACAGGGTCGGCTATGGCTACACCTTC. As protein: CASSLSDRVGYGYTF.

The chain is built from TRBV20-1 and TRBJ2-7, with 12 bases matching TRBD2. Germline CDR1 reads DFQATT; CDR2 reads SNEGSKA (reference sequence). With V trimmed by 3 bases and J by 6 bases, 12 bases remained unmatched. The CDR3 extends over 16 amino acids. The CDR3 spells CSASRASGRASGEQYF. DNA for the CDR3: TGCAGTGCTAGTCGTGCTAGCGGGAGGGCCTCGGGCGAGCAGTACTTC.

This chain links TRBV11-1 with TRBJ2-5, with 7 bases fitting TRBD1. The CDR3 length is 13 residues. Germline V gives CDR1 SGHAT, CDR2 FQDESV (reference sequence). Trimming took 5 bases from V and 3 from J; bases not matched to a gene: 3. For the CDR3, the DNA is TGTGCCAGCAGCAGGGGGCTGGAAGAGACCCAGTACTTC. As protein: CASSRGLEETQYF.